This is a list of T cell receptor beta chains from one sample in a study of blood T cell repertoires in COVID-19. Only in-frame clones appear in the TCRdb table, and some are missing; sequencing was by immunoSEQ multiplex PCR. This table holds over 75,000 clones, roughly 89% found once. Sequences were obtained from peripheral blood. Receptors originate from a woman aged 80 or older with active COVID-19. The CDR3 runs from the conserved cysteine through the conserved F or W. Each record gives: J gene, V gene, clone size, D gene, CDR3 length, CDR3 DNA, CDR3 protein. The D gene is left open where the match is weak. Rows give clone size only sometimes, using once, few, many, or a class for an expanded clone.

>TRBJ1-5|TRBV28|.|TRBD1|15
TGTGCCAGCAGTTTATTACAGGGGGGGAATCAGCCCCAGCATTTT
CASSLLQGGNQPQHF
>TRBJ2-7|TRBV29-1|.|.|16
TGCAGTGTTGATGGCCCCAGGGGCCTCGAGGGCTACGAGCAGTACTTC
CSVDGPRGLEGYEQYF
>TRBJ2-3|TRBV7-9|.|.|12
TGTGCCAGCAGCTCGACAGGAGATACGCAGTATTTT
CASSSTGDTQYF
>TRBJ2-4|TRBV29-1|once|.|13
TGCAGCGTTTTCGCGGAGGCCAAAAACATTCAGTACTTC
CSVFAEAKNIQYF
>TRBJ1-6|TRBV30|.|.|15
TGTGCCTGGGCGGCGGGAAGCTCCTATAATTCACCCCTCCACTTT
CAWAAGSSYNSPLHF
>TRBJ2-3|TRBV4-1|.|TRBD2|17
TGCGCCAGCAGCCCTTCGGCGAGCGGGAGGTCCACAGATACGCAGTATTTT
CASSPSASGRSTDTQYF
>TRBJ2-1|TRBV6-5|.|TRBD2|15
TGTGCCAGCAGTTACTCAGGGACTAGAGACAATGAGCAGTTCTTC
CASSYSGTRDNEQFF
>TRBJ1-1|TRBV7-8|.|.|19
TGTGCCAGCAGCTTAGTTTCTCGGGGGGGCGCGGGAAGATTGGTTGAAGCTTTCTTT
CASSLVSRGGAGRLVEAFF
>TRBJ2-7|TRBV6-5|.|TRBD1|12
TGTGCCACCCACAGGGGAGAGCACGAGCAGTACTTC
CATHRGEHEQYF
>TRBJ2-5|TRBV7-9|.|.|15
TGTGCCAGCAGCTATCTCGGGTCTGGAGGAGAGACCCAGTACTTC
CASSYLGSGGETQYF
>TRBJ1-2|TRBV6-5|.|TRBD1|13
TGTGCCAGCAGCCGGGACAGCAACTATGGCTACACCTTC
CASSRDSNYGYTF
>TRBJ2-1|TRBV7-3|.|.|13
TGTGCCAGCAGCCTGAGTCGGAGTGATGAGCAGTTCTTC
CASSLSRSDEQFF
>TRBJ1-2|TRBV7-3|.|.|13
TGTGCCAGCAGCATCGAACCGCGGGGGGTTTACACCTTC
CASSIEPRGVYTF
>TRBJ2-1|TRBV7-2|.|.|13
TGTGCCAGCAGCTTATCGCATCAGGTTGAGCAGTTCTTC
CASSLSHQVEQFF
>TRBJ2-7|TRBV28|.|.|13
TGTGCCAGCAGTTTGGTTACCTCCGGCGAGCAGTACTTC
CASSLVTSGEQYF
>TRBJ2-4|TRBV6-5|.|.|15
TGTGCCAGTACTAAAGGAGAGGTAGCCAAAAACATTCAGTACTTC
CASTKGEVAKNIQYF
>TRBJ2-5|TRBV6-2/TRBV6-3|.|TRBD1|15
TGTGCCAGCAGTTCTGCCGGACAGGGGCTGGAGACCCAGTACTTC
CASSSAGQGLETQYF
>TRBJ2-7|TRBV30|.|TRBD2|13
TGTGCCTGGAGTACCGGACTAGCCTACGAGCAGTACTTC
CAWSTGLAYEQYF
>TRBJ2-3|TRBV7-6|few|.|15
TGTGCCAGCAGCTTAGTAGCCCTACGCACAGATACGCAGTATTTT
CASSLVALRTDTQYF
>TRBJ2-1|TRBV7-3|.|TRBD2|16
TGTGCCAGCAGCTCCCAGACTAGCGGGAGGTACAATGAGCAGTTCTTC
CASSSQTSGRYNEQFF
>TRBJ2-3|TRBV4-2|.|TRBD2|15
TGTGCCAGCAGCCAAAGGGTAGCGGGAGCAGATACGCAGTATTTT
CASSQRVAGADTQYF
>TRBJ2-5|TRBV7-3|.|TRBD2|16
TGTGCCAGCAGCCCCCGGGCTAGCGGGAGACCAGAGACCCAGTACTTC
CASSPRASGRPETQYF
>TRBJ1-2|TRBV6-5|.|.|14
TGTGCCAGCAGTCCCCAGGCTCTACGGTATGGCTACACCTTC
CASSPQALRYGYTF
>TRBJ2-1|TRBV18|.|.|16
TGTGCCAGCTCACCCCCCCCGGTATACTCCTACAATGAGCAGTTCTTC
CASSPPPVYSYNEQFF
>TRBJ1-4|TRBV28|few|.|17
TGTGCCAGCAGGAGGAGTCGGAGGGGAGCAACTAATGAAAAACTGTTTTTT
CASRRSRRGATNEKLFF
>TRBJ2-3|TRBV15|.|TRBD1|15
TGTGCCACCAGCAGAGGGGACAGAAGGACAGATACGCAGTATTTT
CATSRGDRRTDTQYF
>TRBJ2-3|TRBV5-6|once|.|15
TGTGCCAGCAGCTTGGCACTCAGGAGCACAGATACGCAGTATTTT
CASSLALRSTDTQYF
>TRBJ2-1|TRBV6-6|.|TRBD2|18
TGTGCCAGCAGTCCACGGGGACTAGCGGAGGACTCCTACAATGAGCAGTTCTTC
CASSPRGLAEDSYNEQFF
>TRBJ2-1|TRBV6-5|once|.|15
TGTGCCAGCAGTTTAGACAGCTTTACCTACAATGAGCAGTTCTTC
CASSLDSFTYNEQFF
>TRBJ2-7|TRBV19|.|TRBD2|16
TGTGCCAGTAGTAACCCGCTCAGCGGGAGGGCCGACGAGCAGTACTTC
CASSNPLSGRADEQYF
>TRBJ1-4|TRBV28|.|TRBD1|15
TGTGCCAGCAGTAACAGGGACAGGGCTAATGAAAAACTGTTTTTT
CASSNRDRANEKLFF
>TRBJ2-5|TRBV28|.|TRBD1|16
TGTGCCAGCAGTTCCCCGGGACAGGGGGCGGGAGAGACCCAGTACTTC
CASSSPGQGAGETQYF
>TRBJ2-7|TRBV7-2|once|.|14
TGTGCCAGCAGCTTTGACACGTCCAACTACGAGCAGTACTTC
CASSFDTSNYEQYF
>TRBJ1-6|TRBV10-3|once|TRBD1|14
TGTGCCATCAGGGGGACAGCAGATAATTCACCCCTCCACTTT
CAIRGTADNSPLHF
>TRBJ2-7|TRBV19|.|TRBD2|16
TGTGCCAGTACCAAGGGGGGGCTAGCGGGAGACAGCGAGCAGTACTTC
CASTKGGLAGDSEQYF
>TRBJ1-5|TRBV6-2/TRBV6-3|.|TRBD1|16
TGTGCCAGCAGTCTCCGACAGGGGGCGAGCAATCAGCCCCAGCATTTT
CASSLRQGASNQPQHF
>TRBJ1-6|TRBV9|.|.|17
TGTGCCAGCACGGGACAACAAGTGGGCTCCTATAATTCACCCCTCCACTTT
CASTGQQVGSYNSPLHF
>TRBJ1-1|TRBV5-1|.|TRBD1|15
TGCGCCAGCAGCGTCACAGGGGGTCTGAACACTGAAGCTTTCTTT
CASSVTGGLNTEAFF
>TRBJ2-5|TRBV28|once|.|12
TGTGCCAGCAGTTTTGCGATGAACACCCAGTACTTC
CASSFAMNTQYF
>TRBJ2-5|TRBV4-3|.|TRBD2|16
TGCGCCAGCAGCCCCCCGAATGCTAGCGGGAGGCAGACCCAGTACTTC
CASSPPNASGRQTQYF
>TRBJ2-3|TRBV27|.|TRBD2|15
TGTGCCAGCAGCTCAACTAGCGGGGGACCAGATACGCAGTATTTT
CASSSTSGGPDTQYF
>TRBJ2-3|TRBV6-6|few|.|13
TGTGCCAGCGGATCAGGGATCACAGATACGCAGTATTTT
CASGSGITDTQYF